These T cell receptor beta chains were read from a single sample in a study of blood T cell repertoires in COVID-19. Only in-frame clones appear in the TCRdb table, and some are missing; sequencing was by immunoSEQ multiplex PCR. The data show roughly 190,000 clones, approximately 85% seen once. The source material was peripheral blood. The receptor set was obtained from an older woman with acute or convalescent COVID-19. The CDR3 runs from the conserved cysteine through the conserved F or W. D genes are given only for firm matches. Clone size, where shown, is once, few, many, or a class for clones that have expanded.

v_call	d_call	clone_size	j_call	cdr3_nt	cdr3_aa
TRBV6-5	NA	NA	TRBJ2-3	TGTGCCAGCAGTTACTCCTGGCTCCTCACAGATACGCAGTATTTT	CASSYSWLLTDTQYF
TRBV6-5	TRBD1	NA	TRBJ1-1	TGTGCCAGCAGTTCACCAACAGGGGTGAACACTGAAGCTTTCTTT	CASSSPTGVNTEAFF
TRBV7-2	TRBD2	once	TRBJ2-3	TGTGCCAGCAGCTTAGGATGGGCCAGAGGACTAGCGTCGGATACGCAGTATTTT	CASSLGWARGLASDTQYF
TRBV5-1	TRBD1	NA	TRBJ2-2	TGCGCCAGCAGCTTGACAGGGGGCACCGGGGAGCTGTTTTTT	CASSLTGGTGELFF
TRBV12-5	NA	few	TRBJ2-5	TGTGCTAGTGGTTTGAGGGGTGACCAGTACTTC	CASGLRGDQYF
TRBV30	NA	few	TRBJ2-3	TGTGCCTGGAGTGAGCGAGATACGCAGTATTTT	CAWSERDTQYF
TRBV28	TRBD1	NA	TRBJ1-1	TGTGCCAGCAACCAGGTACAGGGGGGAGCTTTCTTT	CASNQVQGGAFF
TRBV6-1	NA	NA	TRBJ1-1	TGTGCCAGCAGTGATGGAAGGAGGACTTTCTTT	CASSDGRRTFF
TRBV6-1	TRBD1	NA	TRBJ1-2	TGTGCCAGCAGTGGGGGGACAGGGGGCGTGAGGTACTATGGCTACACCTTC	CASSGGTGGVRYYGYTF
TRBV9	TRBD2	NA	TRBJ2-5	TGTGCCAGCAGCTTAGGACTAGCTAAAGAGACCCAGTACTTC	CASSLGLAKETQYF